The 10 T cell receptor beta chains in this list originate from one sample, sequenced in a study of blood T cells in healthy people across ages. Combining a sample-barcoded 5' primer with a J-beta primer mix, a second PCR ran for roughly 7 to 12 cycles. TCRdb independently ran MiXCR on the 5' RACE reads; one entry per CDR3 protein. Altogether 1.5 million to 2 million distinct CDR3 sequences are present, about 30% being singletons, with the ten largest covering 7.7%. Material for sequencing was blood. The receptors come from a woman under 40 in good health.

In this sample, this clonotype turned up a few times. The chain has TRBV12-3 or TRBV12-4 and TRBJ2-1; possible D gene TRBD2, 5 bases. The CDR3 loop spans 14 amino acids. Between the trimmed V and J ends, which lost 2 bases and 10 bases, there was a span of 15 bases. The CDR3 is CASSLYEDSYEQFF. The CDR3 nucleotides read TGTGCCAGCAGTTTATATGAGGACTCCTACGAGCAGTTCTTC.

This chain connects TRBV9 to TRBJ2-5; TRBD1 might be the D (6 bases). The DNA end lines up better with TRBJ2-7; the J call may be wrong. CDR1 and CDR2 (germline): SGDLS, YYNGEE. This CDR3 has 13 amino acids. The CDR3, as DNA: TGTGCCAGCAAGGGGGAACCTCCCTACGAGCAGTACTTC. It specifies CASKGEPPYEQYF.

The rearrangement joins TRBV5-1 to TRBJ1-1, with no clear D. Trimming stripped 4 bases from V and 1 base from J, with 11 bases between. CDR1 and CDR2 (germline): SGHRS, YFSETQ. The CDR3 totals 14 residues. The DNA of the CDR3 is TGCGCCAGCAGCCCCGACCCCGGGAACACTGAAGCTTTCTTT. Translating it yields CASSPDPGNTEAFF.

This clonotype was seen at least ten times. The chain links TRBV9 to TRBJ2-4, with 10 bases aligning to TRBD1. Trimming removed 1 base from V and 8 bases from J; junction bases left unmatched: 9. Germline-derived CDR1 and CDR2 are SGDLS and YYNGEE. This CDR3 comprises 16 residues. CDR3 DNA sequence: TGTGCCAGCAGCGTAAGACCGGGACAGGGGTTGGACATTCAGTACTTC. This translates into CASSVRPGQGLDIQYF.

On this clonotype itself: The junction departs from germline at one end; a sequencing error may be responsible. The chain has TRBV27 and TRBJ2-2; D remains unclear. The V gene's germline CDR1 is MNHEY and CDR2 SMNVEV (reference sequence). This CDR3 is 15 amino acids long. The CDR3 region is CASSLSKYGTGELFF. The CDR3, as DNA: TGTGCCAGCAGTCTATCTAAGTATGGCACCGGGGAGCTGTTTTTT.

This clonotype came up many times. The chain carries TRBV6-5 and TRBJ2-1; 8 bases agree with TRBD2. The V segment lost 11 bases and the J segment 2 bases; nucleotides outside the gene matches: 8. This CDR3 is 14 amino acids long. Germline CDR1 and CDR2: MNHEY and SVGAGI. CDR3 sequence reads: CASAGGRTYNEQFF. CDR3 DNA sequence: TGTGCCTCGGCGGGCGGGAGGACCTACAATGAGCAGTTCTTC.

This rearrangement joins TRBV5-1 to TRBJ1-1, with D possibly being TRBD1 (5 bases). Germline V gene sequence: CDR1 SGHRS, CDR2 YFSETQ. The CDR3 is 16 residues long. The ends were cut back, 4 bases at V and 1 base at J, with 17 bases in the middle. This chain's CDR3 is CASSPGTGGENTEAFF. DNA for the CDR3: TGCGCCAGCAGCCCAGGTACGGGAGGGGAGAACACTGAAGCTTTCTTT.

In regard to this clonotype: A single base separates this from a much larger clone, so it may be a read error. CDR3 DNA: TGCAGTGCTAGAGATTTGAACAGGGGATTCGAGCAGTACTTC. It yields the protein CSARDLNRGFEQYF. The V call is TRBV20-1, the J call TRBJ2-7; TRBD1 agrees at 7 bases. This CDR3 is 14 amino acids long. Unmatched junction bases numbered 8, after V lost 0 bases and J lost 6 bases. Germline V CDR1 and CDR2: DFQATT, SNEGSKA (reference sequence).

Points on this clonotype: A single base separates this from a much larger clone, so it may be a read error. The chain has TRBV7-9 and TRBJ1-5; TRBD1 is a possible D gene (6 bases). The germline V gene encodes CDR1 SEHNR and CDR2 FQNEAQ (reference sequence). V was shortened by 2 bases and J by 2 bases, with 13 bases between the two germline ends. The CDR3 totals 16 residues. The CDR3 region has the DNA TGTGCCAGCAGCTTATCATGGGGGGCTGGCAATCAGCCCCAGCATTTT. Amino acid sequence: CASSLSWGAGNQPQHF.

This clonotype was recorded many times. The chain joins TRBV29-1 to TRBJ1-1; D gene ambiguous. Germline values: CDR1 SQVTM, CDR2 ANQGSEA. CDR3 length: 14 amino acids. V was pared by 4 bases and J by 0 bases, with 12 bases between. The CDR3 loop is CSVGSVRLNTEAFF. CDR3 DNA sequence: TGCAGCGTTGGCTCCGTTAGGTTGAACACTGAAGCTTTCTTT. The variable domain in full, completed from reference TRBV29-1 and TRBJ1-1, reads SAVISQKPSRDICQRGTSLTIQCQVDSQVTMMFWYRQQPGQSLTLIATANQGSEATYESGFVIDKFPISRPNLTFSTLTVSNMSPEDSSIYLCSVGSVRLNTEAFFGQGTRLTVV.